A selection of T cell receptor beta chains follows, all from one sample in a study of Ad26.COV2.S vaccination and SARS-CoV-2 variants. Generated by immunoSEQ multiplex PCR, the TCRdb table keeps only in-frame clones and is missing some. The sample consists of some 480,000 clones, 87% of them appearing once. Sequenced here: peripheral blood, sampled in a trial of Ad26.COV2.S vaccine versus placebo. These receptor sequences come from a person between 18 and 65 years old who received the Ad26.COV2.S COVID-19 vaccine or a placebo. Both conserved end residues are part of each CDR3. D genes are given only for firm matches. Expanded clones are given a class, and other clones once, few, many or no size at all.

clone_size,d_call,j_call,v_call,cdr3_length,cdr3_nt,cdr3_aa
.,.,TRBJ2-1,TRBV4-2,12,TGTGCCAGCAGCCAAGAAAGCGATGAGCAGTTCTTC,CASSQESDEQFF
once,TRBD2,TRBJ2-7,TRBV6-6,13,TGTGCCAGCAGTCCCGGGAGGGACTACGAGCAGTACTTC,CASSPGRDYEQYF
.,.,TRBJ1-1,TRBV19,15,TGTGCCAGTAGTGGATTGGGCGTTTATGGCACTGAAGCTTTCTTT,CASSGLGVYGTEAFF
.,TRBD1,TRBJ1-1,TRBV24-1,15,TGTGCCACCTCTTGGACAGGGGGCTTCAACACTGAAGCTTTCTTT,CATSWTGGFNTEAFF
.,TRBD1,TRBJ2-3,TRBV19,14,TGTGCCAGTAGTATCGAACAGGGGGTAGATACGCAGTATTTT,CASSIEQGVDTQYF
.,TRBD1,TRBJ2-7,TRBV5-1,14,TGCGCCAGCAGAGGTGGGACAGGGCTGCACGAGCAGTACTTC,CASRGGTGLHEQYF
.,TRBD2,TRBJ2-1,TRBV4-2,20,TGTGCCAGCAGCCAAGATTCGCTAGCGGGTAGAATCTGGTCCTACAATGAGCAGTTCTTC,CASSQDSLAGRIWSYNEQFF
few,TRBD1,TRBJ1-5,TRBV28,15,TGTGCCAGCAGTTTCTTGGACAGGGGGCTTCAGCCCCAGCATTTT,CASSFLDRGLQPQHF
few,TRBD1,TRBJ1-1,TRBV5-1,13,TGCGCCAGCAGCCCCAGGACAGGGGGCGAAGCTTTCTTT,CASSPRTGGEAFF
.,TRBD2,TRBJ2-2,TRBV20-1,16,TGCAGTGCTAGTCTTCCTAGCGGGGGTCCCACCGGGGAGCTGTTTTTT,CSASLPSGGPTGELFF
.,.,TRBJ2-5,TRBV27,11,TGTGCCAGCAGTTTATCAGAGACCCAGTACTTC,CASSLSETQYF
.,TRBD1,TRBJ2-1,TRBV5-4,15,TGTGCCAGCAGCCCACGACAGGGGACAAACAATGAGCAGTTCTTC,CASSPRQGTNNEQFF
.,TRBD1,TRBJ1-3,TRBV11-2,15,TGTGCCAGCAGCCTAGAGACAGGGTTTGGAAACACCATATATTTT,CASSLETGFGNTIYF
.,.,TRBJ2-5,TRBV20-1,10,TGCAGTGCCGCTGAAGAGACCCAGTACTTC,CSAAEETQYF
few,TRBD1,TRBJ2-2,TRBV19,15,TGTGCCAGCCACCGGGGACAGGGGTGGAGCGGGGAGCTGTTTTTT,CASHRGQGWSGELFF
.,TRBD1,TRBJ2-7,TRBV25-1,14,TGTGCCAGCAGTGGCAGGACAGGGCCCTACGAGCAGTACTTC,CASSGRTGPYEQYF
few,.,TRBJ1-6,TRBV27,14,TGTGCCAGCAGTTTATCGACAGTTAATTCACCCCTCCACTTT,CASSLSTVNSPLHF
.,TRBD1,TRBJ1-4,TRBV5-5,15,TGTGCCAGCAGCGGCAGGGGGCAGGCCAATGAAAAACTGTTTTTT,CASSGRGQANEKLFF
.,.,TRBJ1-1,TRBV5-4,17,TGTGCCAGCAGCTTCGGGGGGGGCGGAGCTTCGAACACTGAAGCTTTCTTT,CASSFGGGGASNTEAFF
.,.,TRBJ1-3,TRBV18,15,TGTGCCAGCTCACCAGTACAGGGCTCTGGAAACACCATATATTTT,CASSPVQGSGNTIYF
.,.,TRBJ1-1,TRBV29-1,13,.,CSVGAGTGGLSFF
.,TRBD2,TRBJ2-1,TRBV7-6,16,TGTGCCAGCAGCCAGAAGACTAGCGGGAAAACGAATGAGCAGTTCTTC,CASSQKTSGKTNEQFF
.,TRBD1,TRBJ1-2,TRBV29-1,11,TGCAGCGTTGACTCGGGACAGGCGCTAACCTTC,CSVDSGQALTF
.,.,TRBJ2-2,TRBV6-5,13,TGTGCCAGCAGTTATGCAGGGTCCGGGGAGCTGTTTTTT,CASSYAGSGELFF
.,.,TRBJ2-3,TRBV27,12,TGTGCCAGCAGGGAGAGGAACGGGGGGCAGTATTTT,CASRERNGGQYF
.,TRBD2,TRBJ2-7,TRBV27,15,TGTGCCAGCAGTTTATTGCGGGAGGGCCCCGTACAGCAGTACTTC,CASSLLREGPVQQYF
few,TRBD1,TRBJ1-1,TRBV7-9,13,TGTGCCAGCAGCGACAGGGGGCTAACTGAAGCTTTCTTT,CASSDRGLTEAFF
.,.,TRBJ1-1,TRBV7-9,14,TGTGCCAGCAGCTTAGGGACAGTTTCTACGGCGGCTTTCTTT,CASSLGTVSTAAFF